This TCR beta chain was profiled in a study of Graves' ophthalmopathy and Graves' hyperthyroidism. At the level of the study: Stable hyperthyroidism meant no ophthalmopathy within 18 months of follow-up.

With V trimmed by 6 bases and J by 2 bases, 7 bases remained unmatched. The germline CDR1 and CDR2 sequences are SGHVS and FNYEAQ. The CDR3 sequence is 15 residues long. RNA transcripts were the template, and TCR beta CDR3 regions were amplified from them. Investigators did first-round RT-PCR with HTBI primers, then second-round multiplex PCR. In TCRdb, the multiplex PCR reads were re-called with MiXCR into one record per CDR3 protein. The repertoire holds over a million distinct CDR3 sequences, with less than 45% as singletons. The study's findings and limits: As the model predicted ophthalmopathy progression, it achieved a sensitivity of nearly 71% and a specificity of about 78%.

Comments on this clonotype: Its cognate antigen is unknown.

This clonotype was sampled from an adult man with Graves' hyperthyroidism. This sequence joins TRBV7-6 and TRBJ2-3; 8 nucleotides match TRBD1. Material: peripheral blood or thyroid tissue (not recorded which). CDR3 sequence reads: CASSKNRGNTDTQYF. The CDR3 DNA follows: TGTGCCAGCAGTAAGAACAGGGGGAACACAGATACGCAGTATTTT.